This T cell receptor beta chain was sequenced in a study of T-cell memory formation after mild COVID-19. Study as a whole: Largely donor-specific sequence clusters came from two donors. Study results and caveats: Clones shrinking from day 15 to 85 showed even CD4/CD8 mixes; later expanders tilted CD4+.

Unmatched junction bases numbered 7, after V lost 8 bases and J lost 6 bases. The germline CDR1 and CDR2 sequences are MNHEY and SVGEGT. The CDR3 length is 13 residues. TCRalpha and TCRbeta libraries used 5'RACE with constant-segment primers and UMIs. TCRdb reprocessed the 5' RACE reads via MiXCR and lists one record per CDR3 protein. The data contain hundreds of thousands of distinct CDR3 sequences, about 20% of them singletons. This clonotype was seen a few times. The antigen is not known. This clonotype was obtained from an adult woman who had mild COVID-19 (a few samples of this study predate the infection). Cell type and time point are not known. The chain links TRBV6-2 or TRBV6-3 to TRBJ1-5; 7 positions match TRBD1. The sample was PBMCs or a T cell subset sorted from them (not recorded which). This CDR3 is CASGRQGTQPQHF. The CDR3 DNA reads TGTGCCAGCGGCAGACAGGGTACTCAGCCCCAGCATTTT.